One sample yielded the 25 T cell receptor beta chains listed below, sequenced in a study of blood T cell repertoires in COVID-19. The table came from immunoSEQ multiplex PCR; TCRdb's copy has only in-frame clones and leaves some out. This table has more than 30,000 clones, roughly 88% appearing once. The source material was peripheral blood. The receptors were sampled from a man aged 55 to 70 with active COVID-19.

The chain uses TRBV7-2 and TRBJ1-1, with TRBD1 matching 10 bases. Unmatched junction bases numbered 3, after V lost 5 bases and J lost 0 bases. The germline CDR1 and CDR2 sequences are SGHTA and FQGNSA. This CDR3 is built from 15 residues. The CDR3 DNA reads as TGTGCCAGCAGCGCGGGACAGGGGCTGAACACTGAAGCTTTCTTT. Translated, it gives CASSAGQGLNTEAFF.

This chain connects TRBV2 to TRBJ2-1; 9 nucleotides line up with TRBD2. After removal of 6 bases from V and 0 bases from J, the junction contained 6 bases not matched to a gene. Germline CDR1 and CDR2: SNHLY and FYNNEI. The CDR3 contains 16 residues. The CDR3 sequence is CASSPGLASSYNEQFF. DNA for the CDR3: TGTGCCAGCAGCCCCGGACTAGCGAGCTCCTACAATGAGCAGTTCTTC.

DNA of the CDR3: TGTGCCAGTACCAAACAGGGGTCCTACGAGCAGTACTTC. It codes for CASTKQGSYEQYF. The chain combines TRBV19 with TRBJ2-7; 7 bases align to TRBD1. Germline values: CDR1 LNHDA, CDR2 SQIVND (reference sequence). Unmatched junction bases numbered 4, after V lost 7 bases and J lost 1 base. The CDR3 totals 13 residues.

The chain uses TRBV7-9 and TRBJ2-1, with 8 positions matching TRBD2. This CDR3 is 17 amino acids long. V lost 5 bases, J lost 5 bases, and 14 bases stayed unmatched. The germline V gene has CDR1 SEHNR and CDR2 FQNEAQ (reference sequence). CDR3 protein: CASSPSLLAGNHNEQFF. CDR3 in DNA: TGTGCCAGCAGCCCGAGCCTTCTAGCGGGCAACCACAATGAGCAGTTCTTC.

This chain connects TRBV19 to TRBJ2-5, with D possibly being TRBD2 (6 bases). V dropped 1 base and J dropped 5 bases, with 11 bases sitting between them. Germline CDR1 reads LNHDA; CDR2 reads SQIVND (reference sequence). CDR3 size: 14 residues. The CDR3 is CASSIGRDWETQYF. The CDR3 DNA reads TGTGCCAGTAGTATAGGGCGGGATTGGGAGACCCAGTACTTC.

The chain uses TRBV28 and TRBJ2-7; 9 bases agree with TRBD1. Losses at the gene ends were 5 bases for V and 7 bases for J; bases not matched to a gene: 12. This CDR3 is built from 15 residues. The germline V gene encodes CDR1 MDHEN and CDR2 SYDVKM. CDR3 sequence: CASSQTGTGRGEQYF. For the CDR3, the DNA is TGTGCCAGCAGTCAGACCGGGACAGGGCGAGGAGAGCAGTACTTC.

The chain has TRBV7-9 and TRBJ2-5; TRBD1 might be the D (5 bases). Germline V CDR1 and CDR2: SEHNR, FQNEAQ (reference sequence). This CDR3 comprises 16 residues. V lost 5 bases, J lost 3 bases, and 19 bases lay in between. As DNA, the CDR3 is TGTGCCAGCAGCCTACAACCTACTGACAGAGAAGAGACCCAGTACTTC. Amino acid sequence: CASSLQPTDREETQYF.

This rearrangement joins TRBV7-9 to TRBJ1-1, with D possibly being TRBD1 (5 bases). V gave up 4 bases and J gave up 2 bases, with 8 bases separating them. The CDR3 contains 13 residues. Germline V CDR1 and CDR2: SEHNR, FQNEAQ (reference sequence). In DNA, the CDR3 is TGTGCCAGCAGCTCGACAGTAAACACTGAAGCTTTCTTT. Translation gives CASSSTVNTEAFF.

The chain recombines TRBV30 with TRBJ2-7; 9 bases agree with TRBD1. The CDR3 runs to 13 residues. Germline V gives CDR1 GTSNPN, CDR2 SVGIG (reference sequence). V lost 1 base, J lost 5 bases, and 3 bases stayed unmatched. CDR3: CAWSAGQGHEQYF. The CDR3 DNA sequence: TGTGCCTGGAGTGCGGGACAGGGCCACGAGCAGTACTTC.

This clone is a singleton in its sample. This chain joins TRBV28 and TRBJ2-2, with 10 bases aligning to TRBD2. CDR1 is MDHEN and CDR2 is SYDVKM in the germline V gene. This CDR3 comprises 16 residues. Trimming took 6 bases from V and 1 from J; bases not matched to a gene: 5. DNA of the CDR3: TGTGCCAGCAGCCCACTAGCGGGGTTGAACACCGGGGAGCTGTTTTTT. Its translation: CASSPLAGLNTGELFF.

V and J are TRBV9 and TRBJ2-5; 8 bases match TRBD2. The CDR3 spans 16 residues. Germline loops: CDR1 SGDLS, CDR2 YYNGEE. After removal of 0 bases from V and 1 base from J, the junction contained 5 bases not matched to a gene. As DNA, the CDR3 is TGTGCCAGCAGCGTAGTCCCAGCGGGAGCCCAAGAGACCCAGTACTTC. The encoded protein is CASSVVPAGAQETQYF. The whole variable domain, filled in from reference TRBV9 and TRBJ2-5, reads DSGVTQTPKHLITATGQRVTLRCSPRSGDLSVYWYQQSLDQGLQFLIQYYNGEERAKGNILERFSAQQFPDLHSELNLSSLELGDSALYFCASSVVPAGAQETQYFGPGTRLLVL.

V usage is TRBV18 and J usage is TRBJ1-5; D is possibly TRBD1 (6 bases). Trimming took 5 bases from V and 5 from J, leaving 13 bases between them. CDR1 is KGHSH, CDR2 LQKENI, per germline. This CDR3 has 14 residues. The DNA for the CDR3 is TGTGCCAGCTCAGATGCAGGGGCCGATCAGCCCCAGCATTTT. Residues: CASSDAGADQPQHF.

The rearrangement joins TRBV2 to TRBJ2-7; 7 bases match TRBD1. Germline assignment: CDR1 SNHLY and CDR2 FYNNEI. This CDR3 is 14 amino acids long. Trimming at V came to 7 bases and at J to 2 bases, leaving 8 bases not matched to a gene. This CDR3 reads CASISDRDTYEQYF. As DNA, the CDR3 is TGTGCCAGCATCTCCGACAGGGACACCTACGAGCAGTACTTC.

This rearrangement joins TRBV7-2 to TRBJ2-1; no clear D. V lost 4 bases, J lost 3 bases, and 10 bases lay in between. Germline-derived CDR1 and CDR2 are SGHTA and FQGNSA. The CDR3 extends over 14 amino acids. CDR3 DNA: TGTGCCAGCAGCTATTCCCCAGTCTACAATGAGCAGTTCTTC. It codes for CASSYSPVYNEQFF.

The chain couples TRBV5-1 to TRBJ1-1, with TRBD1 matching 7 bases. This CDR3 region has 15 residues. Germline V gene sequence: CDR1 SGHRS, CDR2 YFSETQ. With 4 bases clipped from V and 3 bases from J, the junction kept 9 bases outside the gene matches. The CDR3 sequence is CASSARQGRDTEAFF. In DNA, the CDR3 is TGCGCCAGCAGCGCTAGACAGGGAAGGGACACTGAAGCTTTCTTT.

The chain uses TRBV6-5 and TRBJ2-3; D remains unclear. Per the germline V gene, CDR1 is MNHEY and CDR2 is SVGAGI. The CDR3 totals 11 residues. V lost 6 bases and J 6 bases, leaving 7 bases between the germline ends. The CDR3 loop reads CASRLGDTQYF. The CDR3 DNA follows: TGTGCCAGCAGACTCGGGGATACGCAGTATTTT.

V gene TRBV28 combines with J gene TRBJ1-2; perhaps TRBD1 as D (5 bases). CDR1 MDHEN and CDR2 SYDVKM come from the germline V gene. Trimming took off 4 bases at V and 4 bases at J, with 22 bases between the two ends. This CDR3 comprises 17 residues. The CDR3 is CASSSTLGGDAGYGYTF. Here the CDR3 DNA reads TGTGCCAGCAGTTCTACTCTGGGGGGGGACGCCGGCTATGGCTACACCTTC.

The rearrangement links TRBV19 to TRBJ2-1, with unresolved D. The germline gives CDR1 LNHDA, CDR2 SQIVND (reference sequence). V lost 5 bases and J 4 bases, leaving 9 bases between the germline ends. The CDR3 is made up of 13 amino acids. CDR3 amino acids: CASSLGVYNEQFF. The CDR3 DNA reads TGTGCCAGTAGTCTCGGAGTTTACAATGAGCAGTTCTTC. Based on the CDR3 plus reference TRBV19 and TRBJ2-1, the full variable domain is DGGITQSPKYLFRKEGQNVTLSCEQNLNHDAMYWYRQDPGQGLRLIYYSQIVNDFQKGDIAEGYSVSREKKESFPLTVTSAQKNPTAFYLCASSLGVYNEQFFGPGTRLTVL.

The chain couples TRBV7-2 to TRBJ2-3; 11 bases line up with TRBD2. This CDR3 contains 15 residues. Germline-derived CDR1 and CDR2 are SGHTA and FQGNSA. The V segment lost 6 bases and the J segment 2 bases; nucleotides outside the gene matches: 4. The CDR3: CASRWGLADTDTQYF. CDR3 sequence (DNA): TGTGCCAGCAGGTGGGGACTAGCGGACACAGATACGCAGTATTTT.

V usage is TRBV7-8 and J usage is TRBJ1-2, with a weak D call TRBD1 (6 bases). Germline V gene sequence: CDR1 SGHVS, CDR2 FQNEAQ. The CDR3 totals 16 residues. The ends were cut back, 1 base at V and 0 bases at J, with 12 bases in the middle. The CDR3 sequence: CASSLDRVGSNYGYTF. In nucleotides, the CDR3 is TGTGCCAGCAGCTTAGACAGGGTCGGTTCTAACTATGGCTACACCTTC.

CDR3 region: CASSRQTNTGELFF. For the CDR3, the DNA is TGTGCCAGCAGTAGACAGACTAACACCGGGGAGCTGTTTTTT. The chain joins TRBV11-2 to TRBJ2-2, with D possibly matching TRBD1 (5 bases). Germline CDR1 is SGHAT and CDR2 is FQNNGV. This CDR3 is built from 14 residues. V lost 6 bases, J lost 2 bases, and 10 bases lay in between.

The chain has TRBV7-2 and TRBJ2-7, with 10 bases aligning to TRBD2. This CDR3 spans 15 amino acids. V lost 4 bases and J lost 6; bases outside the gene matches: 9. Per germline, CDR1 SGHTA and CDR2 FQGNSA. This CDR3 is CASSWASGSGPEQYF. In DNA, the CDR3 is TGTGCCAGCAGCTGGGCTAGCGGGAGTGGGCCCGAGCAGTACTTC. The full variable domain, completed using reference TRBV7-2 and TRBJ2-7, is GAGVSQSPSNKVTEKGKDVELRCDPISGHTALYWYRQSLGQGLEFLIYFQGNSAPDKSGLPSDRFSAERTGGSVSTLTIQRTQQEDSAVYLCASSWASGSGPEQYFGPGTRLTVT.

This chain connects TRBV7-3 to TRBJ2-1; TRBD2 matches 16 bases. With 3 bases clipped from V and 7 bases from J, the junction kept 3 bases outside the gene matches. Germline V lookup: CDR1 SGHTA, CDR2 FQGTGA. The CDR3 runs to 16 residues. The CDR3 nucleotides read TGTGCCAGCAGCTTGGGACTAGCGGGAGGGGGGAATGAGCAGTTCTTC. Encoded protein: CASSLGLAGGGNEQFF.

V gene TRBV27 combines with J gene TRBJ2-2; D call uncertain. The V gene lost 6 bases and the J gene lost 4 bases, with 12 bases spanning the gap. Germline CDR1 MNHEY, CDR2 SMNVEV (reference sequence). CDR3 length equals 14 residues. The CDR3, as DNA: TGTGCCAGCAGCCGACTTGGATCCACCGGGGAGCTGTTTTTT. Amino acids: CASSRLGSTGELFF.

The chain joins TRBV5-1 to TRBJ2-1; TRBD2 matches at 11 bases. This CDR3 region has 15 residues. Germline CDR1 SGHRS, CDR2 YFSETQ. J gave up 7 bases and V 2 bases, and 5 bases lay outside the gene matches. The DNA for the CDR3 is TGCGCCAGCAGCTTACTAGCGGGAGTCGGGAATGAGCAGTTCTTC. Translation gives CASSLLAGVGNEQFF.